Listed here is a single TCR beta chain. The data stem from a study of cytomegalovirus exposure and HLA in healthy donors. Use of 60 Vbeta and 13 Jbeta primers characterized the PCR. This table comes from immunoSEQ multiplex PCR, and its TCRdb copy is limited to in-frame clones, with some not included. The listing contains 65,000 to 85,000 clones. Healthy bone marrow donors formed the donor group. The sequence came from a female donor in good health and CMV-seropositive. The sample taken for sequencing was PBMCs.

CDR3 in amino acids: CASSLSGTGGDTEAFF. CDR3 DNA: TGCGCCAGCAGCTTGTCCGGGACAGGGGGTGACACTGAAGCTTTCTTT. The rearrangement joins TRBV5-1 to TRBJ1-1; 11 bases agree with TRBD1. Per the germline V gene, CDR1 is SGHRS and CDR2 is YFSETQ. With 1 base clipped from V and 3 bases from J, the junction kept 5 bases outside the gene matches. The CDR3 loop spans 16 amino acids.